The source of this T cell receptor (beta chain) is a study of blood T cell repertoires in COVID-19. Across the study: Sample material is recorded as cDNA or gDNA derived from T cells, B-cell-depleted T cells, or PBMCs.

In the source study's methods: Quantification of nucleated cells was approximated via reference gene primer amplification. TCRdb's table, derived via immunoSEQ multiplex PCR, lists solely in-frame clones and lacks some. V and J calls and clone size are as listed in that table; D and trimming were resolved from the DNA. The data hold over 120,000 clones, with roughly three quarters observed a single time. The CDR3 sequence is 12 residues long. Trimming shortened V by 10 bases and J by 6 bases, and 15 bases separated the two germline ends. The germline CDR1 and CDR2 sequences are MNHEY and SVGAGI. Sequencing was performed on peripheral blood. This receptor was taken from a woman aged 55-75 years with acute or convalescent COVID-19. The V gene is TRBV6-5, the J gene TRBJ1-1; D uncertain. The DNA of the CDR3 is TGTGCCATCCACCACGGGTCTCCTGAAGCTTTCTTT. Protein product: CAIHHGSPEAFF.